The present entry profiles one TCR beta chain with its context. Its recognized antigen is unknown. Per-base quality was not reported, and no clone a single base away is much larger than it. These data come from a study of blood T cells in healthy people across ages (dated by TCRdb to the mid-2010s). With regard to the full study: In model experiments, template switching captured roughly one uniquely barcoded TCR beta cDNA molecule for every two T cells. Using deep sequencing normalized with unique cDNA molecular identifiers, the study measured how TCR beta repertoire diversity changes with age. Donors were grouped into four age groups: young (average roughly 17 years), middle-aged (39), aged (roughly 62) and long-lived (approximately 75). To avoid experimental bias, donors of different ages were spread randomly across the sequencing lanes. For two donors (one aged 18 to 30 and one aged 80 or older), the study analyzed two additional independent replicas of 1 million unique cDNA reads from the same blood draw. The full study reports these points: Donor CMV infection status was unknown, potentially confounding age-related changes in expanded clonotypes. Conclusive comparison of naive and antigen-experienced compartments was prevented by the profiling of bulk unsorted PBMCs. Observed TCR beta diversity correlated strongly with the percentage of naive T cells measured by flow cytometry. Estimates of total diversity based on one million sequenced T cells were regarded as lower bounds and as underestimates. Compared with the aged group, more naive CD4+ T cells, fewer expanded clones and increased TCR diversity were shown by the long-lived group, suggesting age selection. Observed TCR beta diversity per million T cells fell roughly linearly with age, and a significant reduction was already apparent by age around 40.

Systemically healthy Caucasian individuals from Russia, 39 in total and aged roughly 6 to 90 years, were included as donors. Each donor gave roughly 9 milliliters of peripheral blood, drawn into EDTA-treated Vacutainer tubes. Ficoll-Paque density-gradient centrifugation was used to isolate PBMCs, with at least 6 million per sample. Trizol reagent was used to extract total RNA from the PBMCs, yielding at least 5.5 micrograms per sample. For every donor, an aliquot of PBMCs went through flow cytometry to measure the percentages of naive CD45RAhigh/CD27high T cells. The method was 5' RACE. The data were produced on an Illumina HiSeq 2500. A second PCR of roughly 7 to 11 cycles was performed with a sample-barcoded 5' primer and a J-beta primer mix. A unique molecular identifier was introduced onto each TCR beta cDNA molecule by a template-switch 5' adaptor carrying 12 random nucleotides. Each sample yielded at least 2.5 million CDR3-containing paired-end reads. The Mint cDNA synthesis kit, primed by a TRBC-specific oligonucleotide, was used to synthesize first-strand cDNA from all RNA. Following uracil-DNA glycosylase treatment, all cDNA underwent a first 18-cycle PCR with the universal primers M1SS and BC2_uni_R. Under the source paper's analysis protocol: Normalization of each sample was performed by random selection of 1 million high-quality reads, each carrying a distinct molecular identifier. Instead of being binned into consensus sequences, reads that shared molecular identifiers were thrown out. MiTCR, run with a Q25 quality threshold and the strictest error-elimination algorithm, handled CDR3 identification, clonotype clustering and error correction. A nonparametric unseen species model using Euler transformation provided a lower-bound estimate of total TCR beta diversity. TCRdb cleaned the public reads at Q25 with fastp, built clones with MiXCR and kept in-frame beta chains. Every distinct CDR3 protein forms one entry, paired with its most common genes and DNA. The V and J calls come from TCRdb's annotation, not from the publication. The sample has about 970,000 distinct CDR3 sequences on record, just over 50% of them singletons. In total, the top ten clones hold about 22% of the sample.

The specimen was blood. This sequence was found in an older woman in good health.

The CDR3 sequence is CASSWVWDTQYF. The DNA is TGTGCCAGCAGTTGGGTTTGGGATACGCAGTATTTT. The chain is made from TRBV28 and TRBJ2-3, with the D gene not clear enough to name. The CDR3 starts with the cysteine, ends with the phenylalanine, and has 12 residues. The DNA shown is the 36-base CDR3, in frame from base 1. A distance of 8 bases separates the germline ends of V and J, which lose 4 bases and 6 bases respectively. Looking up the germline V gene yields CDR1 MDHEN and CDR2 SYDVKM.